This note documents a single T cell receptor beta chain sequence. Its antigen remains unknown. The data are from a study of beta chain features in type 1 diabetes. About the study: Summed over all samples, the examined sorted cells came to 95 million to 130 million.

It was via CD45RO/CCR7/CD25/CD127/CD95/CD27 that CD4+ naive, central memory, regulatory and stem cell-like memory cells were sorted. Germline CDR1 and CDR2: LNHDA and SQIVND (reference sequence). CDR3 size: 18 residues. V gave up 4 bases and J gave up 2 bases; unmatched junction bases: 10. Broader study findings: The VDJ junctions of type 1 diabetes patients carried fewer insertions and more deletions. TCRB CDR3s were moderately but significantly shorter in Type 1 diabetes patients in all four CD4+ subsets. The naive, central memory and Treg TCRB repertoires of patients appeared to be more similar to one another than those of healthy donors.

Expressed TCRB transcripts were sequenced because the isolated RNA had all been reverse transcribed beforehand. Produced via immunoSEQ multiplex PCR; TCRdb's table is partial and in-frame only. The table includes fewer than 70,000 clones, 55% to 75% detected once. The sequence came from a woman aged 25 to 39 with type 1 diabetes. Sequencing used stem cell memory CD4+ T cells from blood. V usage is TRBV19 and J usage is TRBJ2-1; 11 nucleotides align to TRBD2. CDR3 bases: TGTGCCAGTAGTAGTTTCGGGACTAGCGGAGCTACCTACAATGAGCAGTTCTTC. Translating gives CASSSFGTSGATYNEQFF.